Each of the 10 T cell receptor beta chains below was sequenced from the same sample in a study of CD8 T cells in Susac syndrome. RNA totalling about 0.5 to 1 ug underwent reverse transcription with random hexamers. Each CDR3 protein gets one entry after TCRdb re-called the immunoSEQ multiplex PCR reads with MiXCR. The repertoire includes 71,000 or so distinct CDR3 sequences, 96% of them detected once, and 0.09% to 0.13% sits in the top ten. Sequencing was performed on CD4+ T cells from PBMCs. The receptor source for this set is a human donor with multiple sclerosis.

The gene calls are TRBV29-1 and TRBJ1-1; 7 bases map to TRBD1. V lost 7 bases, J lost 1 base, and 6 bases stayed unmatched. The CDR3 has 13 residues. From germline, CDR1 is SQVTM and CDR2 ANQGSEA. CDR3 sequence reads: CSGRRTGNTEAFF. The CDR3 nucleotides read TGCAGCGGTAGGCGGACAGGGAACACTGAAGCTTTCTTT.

The chain recombines TRBV3-1 with TRBJ2-7, with 9 bases matching TRBD1. Trimming removed 0 bases from V and 5 bases from J; junction bases left unmatched: 8. Germline CDR1 is LGHDT and CDR2 is YNNKEL (reference sequence). This CDR3 comprises 16 residues. The CDR3, as DNA: TGTGCCAGCAGCCAAGATTGGGACAGGGCGGTCGACGAGCAGTACTTC. Its translation is CASSQDWDRAVDEQYF.

The gene calls are TRBV20-1 and TRBJ1-3; D gene unclear. This CDR3 is 12 amino acids long. Trimming pared 0 bases from V and 4 bases from J, leaving 4 bases between. Germline V gene lookup returns CDR1 DFQATT and CDR2 SNEGSKA (reference sequence). CDR3: CSARDSGNTIYF. The CDR3 DNA reads as TGCAGTGCTAGAGATTCGGGAAACACCATATATTTT.

The chain uses TRBV29-1 and TRBJ2-5; 8 nucleotides match TRBD1. This CDR3 has 14 residues. J gave up 5 bases and V 5 bases, and 10 bases lay outside the gene matches. CDR1 is SQVTM, CDR2 ANQGSEA, per germline. The CDR3 here is CSVSTPPGGETQYF. In nucleotides, the CDR3 is TGCAGCGTTTCTACTCCACCAGGGGGCGAGACCCAGTACTTC.

V and J are TRBV7-2 and TRBJ2-2; D remains ambiguous. CDR3 size: 14 residues. Germline CDR1 reads SGHTA; CDR2 reads FQGNSA. The ends were cut back, 1 base at V and 3 bases at J, with 6 bases in the middle. CDR3 amino acids: CASSLGSHTGELFF. In nucleotides, the CDR3 is TGTGCCAGCAGCTTAGGTTCTCACACCGGGGAGCTGTTTTTT.

The gene calls are TRBV6-2 or TRBV6-3 and TRBJ1-2; 7 bases map to TRBD1. This CDR3 contains 14 residues. V was pared by 6 bases and J by 3 bases, with 7 bases of the junction left unmatched. Germline CDR1 MNHEY, CDR2 SVGEGT. Written as DNA, the CDR3 is TGTGCCAGCAGCGACAGGGCAGGGGACTATGGCTACACCTTC. Protein product: CASSDRAGDYGYTF.

This clonotype was counted a single time. The rearrangement uses TRBV20-1 and TRBJ1-6; 9 bases fit TRBD1. The length of the CDR3 is 15 residues. V shed 5 bases, J shed 9 bases, and the junction held 11 bases outside the gene matches. Germline CDR1 DFQATT, CDR2 SNEGSKA (reference sequence). CDR3 residues: CSAELQGASFSPLHF. The DNA of the CDR3 is TGCAGTGCTGAGCTACAGGGGGCGAGCTTTTCACCCCTCCACTTT.

The chain joins TRBV7-8 to TRBJ2-5, with a weak D call TRBD2 (5 bases). Trimming left V 1 base short and J 4 bases short, with 10 bases between. This CDR3 contains 14 residues. Germline CDR1 SGHVS, CDR2 FQNEAQ. The CDR3 is CASSLGGSRETQYF. The CDR3 DNA sequence: TGTGCCAGCAGCTTAGGTGGGAGTCGAGAGACCCAGTACTTC.

This rearrangement joins TRBV29-1 to TRBJ2-5; D gene ambiguous. The CDR3 length is 10 residues. The V gene's germline CDR1 is SQVTM and CDR2 ANQGSEA. Trimming left V 3 bases short and J 4 bases short, with 3 bases between. The CDR3 protein is CSVDIETQYF. CDR3 in DNA: TGCAGCGTTGATATAGAGACCCAGTACTTC.

This rearrangement joins TRBV5-6 to TRBJ2-3; D possibly corresponds to TRBD2 (5 bases). Germline CDR1 SGHDT, CDR2 YYEEEE. Trimming pared 1 base from V and 6 bases from J, leaving 12 bases between. The CDR3 runs to 14 residues. CDR3 protein: CASSLKSRGDTQYF. The CDR3 bases are TGTGCCAGCAGCTTGAAGTCCCGGGGTGATACGCAGTATTTT.